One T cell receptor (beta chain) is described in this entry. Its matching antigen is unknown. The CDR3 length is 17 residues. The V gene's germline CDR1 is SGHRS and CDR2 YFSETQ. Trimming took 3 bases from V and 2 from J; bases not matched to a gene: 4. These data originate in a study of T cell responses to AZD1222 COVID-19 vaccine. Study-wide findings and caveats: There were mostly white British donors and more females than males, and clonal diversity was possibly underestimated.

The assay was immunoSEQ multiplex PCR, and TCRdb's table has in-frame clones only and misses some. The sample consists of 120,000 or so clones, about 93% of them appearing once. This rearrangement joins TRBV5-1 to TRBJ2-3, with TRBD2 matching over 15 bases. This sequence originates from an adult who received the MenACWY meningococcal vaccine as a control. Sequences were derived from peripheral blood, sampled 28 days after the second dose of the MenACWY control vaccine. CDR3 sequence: CASSSRTSGRATDTQYF. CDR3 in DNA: TGCGCCAGCAGCTCCCGGACTAGCGGGAGGGCCACAGATACGCAGTATTTT.